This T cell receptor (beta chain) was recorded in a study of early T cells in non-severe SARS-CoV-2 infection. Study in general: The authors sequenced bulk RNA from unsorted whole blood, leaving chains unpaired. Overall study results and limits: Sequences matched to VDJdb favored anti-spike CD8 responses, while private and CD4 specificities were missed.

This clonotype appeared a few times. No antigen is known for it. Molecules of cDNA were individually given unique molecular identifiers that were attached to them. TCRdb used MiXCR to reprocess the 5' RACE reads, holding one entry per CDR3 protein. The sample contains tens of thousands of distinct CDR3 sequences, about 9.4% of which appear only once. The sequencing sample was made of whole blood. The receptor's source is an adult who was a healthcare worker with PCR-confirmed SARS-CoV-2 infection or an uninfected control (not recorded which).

CDR3 amino acids: CASSPKTQGAGTEAFF. The CDR3 DNA follows: TGTGCCAGCTCACCGAAAACCCAGGGGGCGGGCACTGAAGCTTTCTTT. V usage is TRBV18 and J usage is TRBJ1-1, with 8 positions matching TRBD1. The V gene's germline CDR1 is KGHSH and CDR2 LQKENI. The CDR3 contains 16 residues. The junction had 10 bases not matched to a gene; V was cut back by 3 bases and J by 4 bases.